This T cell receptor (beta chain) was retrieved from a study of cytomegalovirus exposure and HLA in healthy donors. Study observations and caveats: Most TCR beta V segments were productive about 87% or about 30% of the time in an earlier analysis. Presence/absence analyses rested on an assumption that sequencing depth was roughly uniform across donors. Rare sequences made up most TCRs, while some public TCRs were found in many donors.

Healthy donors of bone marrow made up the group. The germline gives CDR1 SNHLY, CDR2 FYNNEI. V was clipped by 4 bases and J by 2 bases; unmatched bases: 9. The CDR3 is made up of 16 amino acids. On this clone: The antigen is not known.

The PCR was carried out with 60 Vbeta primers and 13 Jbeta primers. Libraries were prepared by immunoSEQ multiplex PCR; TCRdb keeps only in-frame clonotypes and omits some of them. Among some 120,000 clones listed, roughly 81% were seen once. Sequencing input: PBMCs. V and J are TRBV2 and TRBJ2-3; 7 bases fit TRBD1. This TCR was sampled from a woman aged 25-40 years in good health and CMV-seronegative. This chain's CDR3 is CASSASWTGVTDTQYF. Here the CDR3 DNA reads TGTGCCAGCAGTGCCAGCTGGACAGGAGTCACAGATACGCAGTATTTT.